These 21 T cell receptor beta chains originate from one sample sequenced in a study of glioma-infiltrating T cells after dendritic cell vaccination. Noted time point: after dendritic cell vaccination, including at tumor progression/relapse. Using immunoSEQ multiplex PCR, the repertoire was profiled, and TCRdb retains in-frame clones only, with some absent. The repertoire has about 24,000 clones, approximately 89% of them found once; the top ten carry 2.5% to 3%. The sequencing here drew on blood, taken after dendritic cell vaccination. These receptors were collected from a human donor with glioblastoma.

DNA for the CDR3: TGTGCCAGTAGACAGATTAGCAATCAGCCCCAGCATTTT. Protein product: CASRQISNQPQHF. The chain couples TRBV6-1 to TRBJ1-5; D might be TRBD1 (5 bases). CDR3 length: 13 amino acids. V dropped 9 bases and J dropped 0 bases, with 9 bases sitting between them. Per germline, CDR1 MNHNS and CDR2 SASEGT.

The chain couples TRBV18 to TRBJ1-5; 9 nucleotides agree with TRBD1. V lost 1 base to trimming and J lost 4 bases; unmatched junction nucleotides: 2. In germline, CDR1 is KGHSH, CDR2 LQKENI. This CDR3 is 15 amino acids long. Here the CDR3 reads CASSPRTGENQPQHF. In DNA, the CDR3 is TGTGCCAGCTCACCACGGACAGGGGAGAATCAGCCCCAGCATTTT.

V usage is TRBV7-9 and J usage is TRBJ2-7; TRBD1 agrees at 9 bases. The J segment lost 7 bases and the V segment lost 5 bases, leaving 9 bases of the junction unmatched. Germline V gives CDR1 SEHNR, CDR2 FQNEAQ (reference sequence). The length of the CDR3 is 14 residues. CDR3 residues: CASSKGGTGREQYF. CDR3 sequence (DNA): TGTGCCAGCAGCAAAGGGGGGACAGGGAGGGAGCAGTACTTC.

The rearrangement joins TRBV27 to TRBJ2-2; 10 bases agree with TRBD2. The CDR3 is 15 amino acids. The V segment lost 6 bases and the J segment 6 bases; nucleotides outside the gene matches: 7. The germline gives CDR1 MNHEY, CDR2 SMNVEV (reference sequence). DNA for the CDR3: TGTGCCAGCAGGGTAACTAGCGGGGCAGCCGGGGAGCTGTTTTTT. Translation gives CASRVTSGAAGELFF.

The rearrangement uses TRBV18 and TRBJ2-3, with 11 bases fitting TRBD1. This CDR3 has 16 residues. Germline-derived CDR1 and CDR2 are KGHSH and LQKENI. J gave up 4 bases and V 6 bases, and 9 bases lay outside the gene matches. This CDR3 reads CASSDGQGAVADTQYF. CDR3 coding DNA: TGTGCCAGCTCCGACGGACAGGGGGCGGTCGCAGATACGCAGTATTTT.

V is TRBV11-2 and J is TRBJ2-1; D ambiguous. The germline CDR1 and CDR2 sequences are SGHAT and FQNNGV. The ends were cut back, 2 bases at V and 6 bases at J, with 5 bases in the middle. The CDR3 sequence is 12 residues long. The CDR3 here is CASSLSSNEQFF. As DNA, the CDR3 is TGTGCCAGCAGCTTATCGTCCAATGAGCAGTTCTTC.

The V gene is TRBV4-1, the J gene TRBJ2-5; 10 bases agree with TRBD2. V shed 4 bases, J shed 5 bases, and the junction held 13 bases outside the gene matches. Germline V gives CDR1 MGHRA, CDR2 YSYEKL. The CDR3 has 17 amino acids. The CDR3 loop reads CASSRAPSGGVRETQYF. The CDR3 region has the DNA TGCGCCAGCAGCCGGGCACCTAGCGGGGGCGTAAGGGAGACCCAGTACTTC.

This chain links TRBV10-1 with TRBJ1-2; 12 nucleotides align to TRBD1. Germline loops: CDR1 WNHNN, CDR2 SYGVQD (reference sequence). The CDR3 runs 17 residues. V gave up 6 bases and J gave up 4 bases; unmatched junction bases: 12. The CDR3 sequence: CASSPGTGGASVYGYTF. Here the CDR3 DNA reads TGCGCCAGCAGCCCCGGGACAGGGGGCGCATCGGTCTATGGCTACACCTTC.

CDR3 in amino acids: CASSLWSGTEELFF. The CDR3 nucleotides read TGTGCCAGCAGCTTGTGGTCGGGGACAGAGGAGCTGTTTTTT. V usage is TRBV5-6 and J usage is TRBJ2-2, with 7 nucleotides matching TRBD1. Germline V CDR1 and CDR2: SGHDT, YYEEEE. With V trimmed by 1 base and J by 10 bases, 7 bases remained unmatched. CDR3 length: 14 amino acids.

CDR3 DNA sequence: TGCGCCAGCAGCTTGGATCCGGGAAGGGCTAACTATGGCTACACCTTC. It specifies CASSLDPGRANYGYTF. J is TRBJ1-2 and V is TRBV5-1, with D hard to call. The germline V and J ends were trimmed by 0 bases and 0 bases, with 12 bases remaining between them. The CDR3 has 16 amino acids. Germline loops: CDR1 SGHRS, CDR2 YFSETQ. The whole variable domain, remainder taken from reference TRBV5-1 and TRBJ1-2, is KAGVTQTPRYLIKTRGQQVTLSCSPISGHRSVSWYQQTPGQGLQFLFEYFSETQRNKGNFPGRFSGRQFSNSRSEMNVSTLELGDSALYLCASSLDPGRANYGYTFGSGTRLTVV.

The chain has TRBV7-9 and TRBJ1-4; D ambiguous. Trimming cost V 2 bases and J 0 bases, with 4 bases left between them. Germline CDR1 reads SEHNR; CDR2 reads FQNEAQ (reference sequence). CDR3 size: 14 residues. The DNA for the CDR3 is TGTGCCAGCAGCTTACATTCAACTAATGAAAAACTGTTTTTT. Encoded protein: CASSLHSTNEKLFF.

V usage is TRBV5-1 and J usage is TRBJ1-2, with TRBD1 identical over 7 bases. The V gene end was trimmed by 2 bases and the J gene end by 8 bases; junction bases not matched to a gene: 9. The CDR3 runs 14 residues. The germline V gene encodes CDR1 SGHRS and CDR2 YFSETQ. The CDR3 sequence: CASSFETGMMGYTF. The CDR3 DNA reads TGCGCCAGCAGCTTCGAGACAGGGATGATGGGCTACACCTTC.

The chain employs TRBV27 and TRBJ2-3; no clear D gene. CDR3 size: 12 residues. V was trimmed by 10 bases and J by 1 base, leaving 9 bases between them. The V gene's germline CDR1 is MNHEY and CDR2 SMNVEV (reference sequence). CDR3 bases: TGTGCCACCTGGAGACGCACAGATACGCAGTATTTT. This sequence encodes CATWRRTDTQYF.

The chain couples TRBV23-1 to TRBJ2-7; unclear D gene. TRBV23-1 is known as an ORF, though its function is uncertain. The length of the CDR3 is 13 residues. Deletions cut 0 bases from V and 7 bases from J, with 10 bases between. The CDR3 DNA is TGCGCCAGCAGTCAATCCCATCGAGAGGAGCAGTACTTC. Translation: CASSQSHREEQYF.

This chain links TRBV27 with TRBJ2-7; 8 bases align to TRBD1. In germline, CDR1 is MNHEY, CDR2 SMNVEV (reference sequence). The CDR3 runs 14 residues. V lost 3 bases to trimming and J lost 4 bases; unmatched junction nucleotides: 5. The DNA of the CDR3 is TGTGCCAGCAGTTTCATTCAGGGGGCATACGAGCAGTACTTC. Translation gives CASSFIQGAYEQYF.

This clone was counted between two and nine times. This chain uses TRBV5-1 with TRBJ2-7, with D possibly TRBD2 on 6 matching bases. This CDR3 comprises 13 residues. The V and J ends lost 5 bases and 4 bases respectively, with 13 bases between them. The germline V gene has CDR1 SGHRS and CDR2 YFSETQ. The CDR3 DNA follows: TGCGCCAGCAGTGGGGGGTTGTTTTACGAGCAGTACTTC. Translation gives CASSGGLFYEQYF.

V and J are TRBV27 and TRBJ2-5, with D possibly matching TRBD1 (6 bases). The CDR3 is 13 residues long. Germline CDR1 reads MNHEY; CDR2 reads SMNVEV (reference sequence). V gave up 6 bases and J gave up 6 bases, with 14 bases separating them. The CDR3 sequence: CASRSTGQKTQYF. DNA for the CDR3: TGTGCCAGCAGATCAACAGGGCAAAAGACCCAGTACTTC.

J is TRBJ1-6 and V is TRBV4-2; 9 nucleotides agree with TRBD1. The CDR3 spans 21 residues. The germline V gene encodes CDR1 LGHNA and CDR2 YNFKEQ. V lost 0 bases, J lost 0 bases, and 12 bases stayed unmatched. The CDR3 loop is CASSQEAGTGFASSYNSPLHF. The CDR3 DNA is TGTGCCAGCAGCCAAGAGGCCGGGACAGGGTTCGCGAGCTCCTATAATTCACCCCTCCACTTT.

V usage is TRBV19 and J usage is TRBJ2-2, with D perhaps matching TRBD1 (5 bases). Germline assignment: CDR1 LNHDA and CDR2 SQIVND (reference sequence). Trimming removed 5 bases at V and 1 base at J, with 14 bases between. The CDR3 length is 16 residues. The CDR3 protein is CASSPWGSLNTGELFF. The CDR3 nucleotides read TGTGCCAGTAGTCCTTGGGGCAGTCTGAACACCGGGGAGCTGTTTTTT.

The chain is built from TRBV2 and TRBJ2-5; D unclear. The CDR3 totals 11 residues. Trimming removed 7 bases at V and 7 bases at J, with 10 bases between. Germline values: CDR1 SNHLY, CDR2 FYNNEI. The chain's CDR3 is CASTPRWTQYF. CDR3 coding DNA: TGTGCCAGCACTCCGCGGTGGACCCAGTACTTC.

J is TRBJ1-2 and V is TRBV25-1; 7 bases are a match to TRBD1. Germline CDR1 is MGHDK and CDR2 is SYGVNS. The CDR3 sequence is 16 residues long. The junction had 15 bases not matched to a gene; V was cut back by 3 bases and J by 8 bases. The CDR3, as DNA: TGTGCCAGCAGTGAGGGAAGGGGGCGCGTAGGAAAGGGCTACACCTTC. Translation: CASSEGRGRVGKGYTF.